These 8 T cell receptor beta chains originate from one sample sequenced in a study of spatial heterogeneity in lung cancer. For these TCRs, the target antigens are not known. As for time point: sample taken at primary tumor resection. TCRdb recomputed calls from the 5' RACE reads with MiXCR, one row per CDR3 protein. The data hold about 3,600 distinct CDR3 sequences, with about 16% observed a single time. Overall study findings and caveats: How many expanded intratumoral alpha and beta TCRs were present tracked the tumor mutation count, which was a count of nonsynonymous mutations.

The sequenced sample was lung tumor tissue, obtained at surgery. The receptor set was obtained from a female donor with early-stage non-small cell lung cancer.

By share, this clonotype counts as medium-sized. The library was prepared for alpha chains; this beta chain is a stray read, so its frequency means little. The chain is built from TRBV12-3 or TRBV12-4 and TRBJ1-3; D is undetermined. The CDR3 runs 15 residues. The germline V and J ends were trimmed by 1 base and 6 bases, with 13 bases remaining between them. CDR3 nucleotides: TGTGCCAGCAGTTTAGGGCTCGGAGGGTTAAACACCATATATTTT. It codes for CASSLGLGGLNTIYF.

This clonotype is deemed medium-sized. Since it is a stray read in a library aimed at alpha chains, this beta chain has a size that is not meaningful. The J gene is TRBJ1-2, the V gene TRBV25-1; TRBD1 agrees at 8 bases. Looked up from germline, CDR1 is MGHDK and CDR2 is SYGVNS. The CDR3 runs 13 residues. The V gene end was trimmed by 5 bases and the J gene end by 7 bases; junction bases not matched to a gene: 6. This CDR3 is CASSPTGTGGYTF. For the CDR3, the DNA is TGTGCCAGCAGTCCCACAGGGACAGGTGGCTACACCTTC.

This clonotype has at least ten counts. Given a much more abundant clone one base away, this may be a read error. The library was designed around alpha chains, so this beta chain is a stray read whose abundance carries little weight. The chain joins TRBV7-9 to TRBJ2-1; D is unclear. This CDR3 has 14 amino acids. Germline V CDR1 and CDR2: SEHNR, FQNEAQ (reference sequence). CDR3 DNA: TGTGCCAGCGCGTGGGTCCTATCCTACGATGAGCAGTTCTTC. This sequence encodes CASAWVLSYDEQFF.

This clonotype was seen at least ten times. This beta chain lies outside the target of a library built for alpha chains; its clone size means little. V is TRBV7-9 and J is TRBJ2-7; TRBD1 is a possible D gene (5 bases). The CDR3 is made up of 12 amino acids. V lost 2 bases and J lost 3, with 5 bases in between. Looked up from germline, CDR1 is SEHNR and CDR2 is FQNEAQ (reference sequence). The CDR3 protein is CASSLRGYEQYF. Written as DNA, the CDR3 is TGTGCCAGCAGCTTAAGGGGCTACGAGCAGTACTTC.

This clonotype qualifies as medium-sized. The library was built for alpha chains, so this beta chain is an off-target read and its size means little. The chain links TRBV7-8 to TRBJ1-2; tentative D call: TRBD1 (6 bases). From germline, CDR1 is SGHVS and CDR2 FQNEAQ. CDR3 length: 15 residues. V was cut by 6 bases and J by 2 bases, with 16 bases left in between. The CDR3 sequence: CASSPDHRENYGYTF. DNA for the CDR3: TGTGCCAGCAGTCCCGACCACAGGGAGAACTATGGCTACACCTTC.

This clonotype was recorded at least ten times. This beta chain appears as a stray read in a library generated for alpha chains; its size is not informative. The V gene is TRBV20-1, the J gene TRBJ2-7; D ambiguous. The CDR3 is made up of 12 amino acids. V lost 1 base and J lost 1, with 5 bases in between. Germline V gene lookup returns CDR1 DFQATT and CDR2 SNEGSKA (reference sequence). The CDR3 sequence: CSARAGSYEQYF. In DNA form, the CDR3 reads TGCAGTGCTAGAGCCGGTTCCTACGAGCAGTACTTC.

This clonotype is termed medium-sized. This beta chain came through as a stray read in a library set up for alpha chains, and its size says little. The chain is built from TRBV20-1 and TRBJ1-2, with 9 bases that match TRBD1. Per germline, CDR1 DFQATT and CDR2 SNEGSKA (reference sequence). Trimming removed 1 base from V and 9 bases from J; junction bases left unmatched: 6. The CDR3 is made up of 13 amino acids. CDR3 sequence reads: CSARAGTGRSYTF. CDR3 coding DNA: TGCAGTGCTAGAGCTGGGACAGGGAGGAGCTACACCTTC.

This clonotype appeared many times. This beta chain is an off-target read within a library intended for alpha chains, so its frequency means little. The V call is TRBV4-3, the J call TRBJ2-5; D gene uncertain. This CDR3 has 13 residues. The germline V gene has CDR1 LGHNA and CDR2 YSLEER. V was cut by 3 bases and J by 3 bases, with 8 bases left in between. DNA for the CDR3: TGCGCCAGCAGCCAGGCTGTGAAAGAGACCCAGTACTTC. Its translation: CASSQAVKETQYF.